A single sample is the source of the 24 T cell receptor beta chains below, sequenced in a study of blood T cells in healthy people across ages. A sample-barcoded 5' primer and a J-beta primer mix were used in a second PCR of roughly 7 to 11 cycles. TCRdb itself ran the 5' RACE reads through MiXCR, one entry per CDR3 protein. The sample has about 590,000 distinct CDR3 sequences, about 30% seen once. The sample was blood. The origin of the receptors is an elderly woman in good health.

The rearrangement uses TRBV20-1 and TRBJ2-6; possibly TRBD1 for D (5 bases). The CDR3 length is 14 residues. The V gene's germline CDR1 is DFQATT and CDR2 SNEGSKA (reference sequence). The V end lost 3 bases, the J end lost 3 bases, and 9 bases lay between the germline ends. The CDR3 sequence: CSASRGGGANVLTF. Written as DNA, the CDR3 is TGCAGTGCTAGTAGGGGCGGTGGGGCCAACGTCCTGACTTTC.

This clonotype showed up many times. The chain is built from TRBV7-2 and TRBJ1-6, with TRBD1 matching over 7 bases. The CDR3 totals 16 residues. CDR1 and CDR2 from the germline V gene are SGHTA and FQGNSA. Trimming removed 3 bases from V and 7 bases from J; junction bases left unmatched: 9. CDR3 bases: TGTGCCAGCAGCTTGACAGGGACGGGAGGAAATTCACCCCTCCACTTT. Encoded protein: CASSLTGTGGNSPLHF.

Only a few counts were recorded for this clonotype. This chain joins TRBV5-6 and TRBJ2-3; 8 nucleotides agree with TRBD1. Germline V lookup: CDR1 SGHDT, CDR2 YYEEEE. The CDR3 is 14 residues long. The V gene end was trimmed by 3 bases and the J gene end by 4 bases; junction bases not matched to a gene: 4. The CDR3 loop reads CASSWGQAPDTQYF. The DNA for the CDR3 is TGTGCCAGCAGCTGGGGACAGGCCCCAGATACGCAGTATTTT.

The chain is built from TRBV6-6 and TRBJ2-3, with 11 bases matching TRBD2. V lost 7 bases to trimming and J lost 6 bases; unmatched junction nucleotides: 9. The CDR3 extends over 15 amino acids. CDR1 and CDR2 (germline): MNHNY, SVGAGI (reference sequence). The DNA of the CDR3 is TGTGCCAGCATCTCTATAGCGGGAGGGCTCGATACGCAGTATTTT. Protein: CASISIAGGLDTQYF.

V is TRBV5-1 and J is TRBJ2-2; D could derive from TRBD1 or TRBD2 (5 bases each). CDR3 size: 15 residues. Trimming removed 5 bases from V and 0 bases from J, with 11 bases in between. Germline values: CDR1 SGHRS, CDR2 YFSETQ. CDR3 sequence (DNA): TGCGCCAGCAGTACCGGGACGGCGAACACCGGGGAGCTGTTTTTT. Its translation is CASSTGTANTGELFF.

To note about this clonotype: A much bigger clone sits one base away, suggesting this may be a read error. The chain is built from TRBV6-5 and TRBJ2-4; 7 positions agree with TRBD1. The germline V gene encodes CDR1 MNHEY and CDR2 SVGAGI. CDR3 size: 14 residues. V dropped 6 bases and J dropped 13; count of bases not matched to a gene: 15. CDR3 protein: CASSQPGQHNEQYF. CDR3 DNA sequence: TGTGCCAGCAGCCAGCCGGGACAGCACAATGAGCAGTACTTC.

This sequence joins TRBV7-2 and TRBJ2-5, with 8 positions matching TRBD2. This CDR3 has 15 residues. The V gene end was trimmed by 5 bases and the J gene end by 10 bases; junction bases not matched to a gene: 15. CDR1 and CDR2 from the germline V gene are SGHTA and FQGNSA. CDR3 DNA sequence: TGTGCCAGCAGCCTCCTTGAGCGGGGGTTCGGGGACCAGTACTTC. Protein product: CASSLLERGFGDQYF.

This clonotype has at least ten counts. At one boundary the junction diverges from the germline segment, which might be a read error. The V gene is TRBV5-1, the J gene TRBJ2-1, with 9 positions matching TRBD1. CDR1 is SGHRS and CDR2 is YFSETQ in the germline V gene. The CDR3 contains 15 residues. The CDR3 coding sequence is TGTGCCAGCAGCCTGGGACAGGGCTCCTACAATGAGCAGTTCTTC. It codes for CASSLGQGSYNEQFF. The full variable domain, with the rest looked up from reference TRBV5-1 and TRBJ2-1, is KAGVTQTPRYLIKTRGQQVTLSCSPISGHRSVSWYQQTPGQGLQFLFEYFSETQRNKGNFPGRFSGRQFSNSRSEMNVSTLELGDSALYLCASSLGQGSYNEQFFGPGTRLTVL.

Here the CDR3 reads CASSLGATSGRGNEQFF. The CDR3 DNA is TGCGCCAGCAGCTTGGGCGCTACTAGCGGGAGAGGCAATGAGCAGTTCTTC. The V gene is TRBV5-1, the J gene TRBJ2-1, with 11 positions matching TRBD2. Per the germline V gene, CDR1 is SGHRS and CDR2 is YFSETQ. V lost 0 bases to trimming and J lost 6 bases; unmatched junction nucleotides: 8. The CDR3 runs to 17 residues.

The J gene is TRBJ2-7, the V gene TRBV20-1; 7 nucleotides align to TRBD2. The germline gives CDR1 DFQATT, CDR2 SNEGSKA (reference sequence). CDR3 size: 12 residues. The V segment lost 6 bases and the J segment 5 bases; nucleotides outside the gene matches: 7. The CDR3 DNA follows: TGCAGTGCGGGGGGGGGAGTTCACGAGCAGTACTTC. Amino acid sequence: CSAGGGVHEQYF.

This clonotype came up once. The J gene is TRBJ2-5, the V gene TRBV30, with D perhaps TRBD2 (6 bases). The length of the CDR3 is 13 residues. The V end lost 3 bases, the J end lost 4 bases, and 12 bases lay between the germline ends. CDR1 and CDR2 (germline): GTSNPN, SVGIG (reference sequence). CDR3 DNA sequence: TGTGCCTGGAGCCCGCGGGGCCCAGAGACCCAGTACTTC. Amino acid sequence: CAWSPRGPETQYF.

This clonotype was detected once. This may be a read error: a much more frequent sequence differs by one nucleotide. The chain couples TRBV7-8 to TRBJ1-2; 8 bases agree with TRBD1. The junction had 11 bases not matched to a gene; V was cut back by 5 bases and J by 6 bases. The CDR3 contains 15 residues. CDR1 is SGHVS, CDR2 FQNEAQ, per germline. The CDR3 here is CASSRGQGANHGYTF. CDR3 sequence (DNA): TGTGCCAGCAGCCGCGGACAGGGTGCAAACCATGGCTACACCTTC.

This clonotype has more than one count but fewer than ten. The J gene is TRBJ1-1, the V gene TRBV25-1; no reliable D call. CDR3 length equals 14 residues. Germline V gives CDR1 MGHDK, CDR2 SYGVNS. Trimming took 1 base from V and 1 from J, leaving 7 bases between them. CDR3 amino acids: CASSESGRNTEAFF. The CDR3 DNA sequence: TGTGCCAGCAGTGAATCCGGAAGGAACACTGAAGCTTTCTTT.

This clonotype was counted between two and nine times. The V gene is TRBV30, the J gene TRBJ1-5; D remains ambiguous. The CDR3 covers 15 residues. Trimming removed 0 bases at V and 4 bases at J, with 13 bases between. The germline V gene has CDR1 GTSNPN and CDR2 SVGIG (reference sequence). The CDR3 DNA follows: TGTGCCTGGAGTGTAAGGACCGCCCGAAATCAGCCCCAGCATTTT. Translated, it gives CAWSVRTARNQPQHF.

This clonotype appeared many times. This rearrangement joins TRBV9 to TRBJ2-7; D ambiguous. The CDR3 consists of 14 residues. CDR1 and CDR2 (germline): SGDLS, YYNGEE. V was cut by 3 bases and J by 10 bases, with 20 bases left in between. The CDR3 sequence is CASSGGDSNFPQYF. The CDR3 DNA sequence: TGTGCCAGCAGCGGAGGAGACTCAAATTTTCCTCAGTACTTC. The full variable domain, completed using reference TRBV9 and TRBJ2-7, is DSGVTQTPKHLITATGQRVTLRCSPRSGDLSVYWYQQSLDQGLQFLIQYYNGEERAKGNILERFSAQQFPDLHSELNLSSLELGDSALYFCASSGGDSNFPQYFGPGTRLTVT.

This clonotype was detected ten times or more. V gene TRBV7-3 combines with J gene TRBJ2-3, with D possibly TRBD2 on 7 matching bases. The length of the CDR3 is 15 residues. Per germline, CDR1 SGHTA and CDR2 FQGTGA. V dropped 1 base and J dropped 5 bases, with 13 bases sitting between them. This chain's CDR3 is CASSLKGGVGDTQYF. As DNA, the CDR3 is TGTGCCAGCAGCTTAAAAGGGGGGGTAGGAGATACGCAGTATTTT.

About this clonotype itself: Given a much more abundant clone one base away, this may be a read error. This sequence joins TRBV12-3 or TRBV12-4 and TRBJ2-5; 9 positions match TRBD2. Unmatched junction bases numbered 15, after V lost 5 bases and J lost 11 bases. The CDR3 is 15 residues long. The CDR3 DNA reads TGTGCCAGCAGTCTTAGCGGGGGCCGGGGCAATGAGCAGTACTTC. Its translation is CASSLSGGRGNEQYF.

The chain employs TRBV12-3 or TRBV12-4 and TRBJ1-4; no clear D gene. The CDR3 runs to 12 residues. V was pared by 6 bases and J by 10 bases, with 12 bases between. The CDR3 protein is CASSPRVRKLFF. The CDR3 nucleotides read TGTGCCAGCAGCCCGAGGGTGAGAAAACTGTTTTTT.

The chain couples TRBV6-1 to TRBJ2-5; possibly TRBD1 or TRBD2 for D (5 bases each). The length of the CDR3 is 15 residues. The germline V gene encodes CDR1 MNHNS and CDR2 SASEGT. Deletions cut 3 bases from V and 5 bases from J, with 16 bases between. DNA of the CDR3: TGTGCCAGCAGTGATATTAGAGGGGCAGGGGAGACCCAGTACTTC. Protein product: CASSDIRGAGETQYF.

This clonotype was counted between two and nine times. The chain recombines TRBV12-3 or TRBV12-4 with TRBJ2-2; 7 nucleotides agree with TRBD1. The CDR3 is 13 residues long. V trimming: 10 bases; J trimming: 4 bases; junction bases outside the gene matches: 6. The CDR3 DNA reads as TGTGCCACGAGGACAGGAACCACCGGGGAGCTGTTTTTT. It codes for CATRTGTTGELFF.

With respect to this clonotype: The junction does not match germline at one end; this may be a read error. The chain joins TRBV6-5 to TRBJ1-4; TRBD1 matches at 8 bases. CDR1 is MNHEY, CDR2 SVGAGI, per germline. The CDR3 consists of 17 residues. The CDR3 DNA follows: TGTGCCAGCAGCTACAATAGAGCGACAGGGGAAGACGGGAAACGGTTTTTT. Translated: CASSYNRATGEDGKRFF.

This clonotype was seen more than once but under ten times. The CDR3 loop is CASRPKGSGTEAFF. The CDR3 DNA follows: TGTGCCAGCAGGCCCAAGGGTTCCGGCACTGAAGCTTTCTTT. The V call is TRBV3-1, the J call TRBJ1-1; D gene unclear. Looked up from germline, CDR1 is LGHDT and CDR2 is YNNKEL (reference sequence). V gave up 6 bases and J gave up 4 bases, with 15 bases separating them. The CDR3 spans 14 residues. The whole variable domain, remainder taken from reference TRBV3-1 and TRBJ1-1, is DTAVSQTPKYLVTQMGNDKSIKCEQNLGHDTMYWYKQDSKKFLKIMFSYNNKELIINETVPNRFSPKSPDKAHLNLHINSLELGDSAVYFCASRPKGSGTEAFFGQGTRLTVV.

This clonotype has a count of ten or more. The rearrangement uses TRBV11-2 and TRBJ2-5, with D perhaps being TRBD1 or TRBD2 (7 bases each). CDR3 length: 15 amino acids. The V end was cut by 6 bases, the J end by 7 bases, with 21 bases between. Germline-derived CDR1 and CDR2 are SGHAT and FQNNGV. The CDR3, as DNA: TGTGCCAGCAGTCAGGGGGGGACCGGAGGTGGGACCCAGTACTTC. This codes for CASSQGGTGGGTQYF.

This clonotype occurred many times. The chain joins TRBV20-1 to TRBJ2-1; TRBD1 matches at 7 bases. The junction had 8 bases not matched to a gene; V was cut back by 4 bases and J by 2 bases. CDR1 and CDR2 (germline): DFQATT, SNEGSKA (reference sequence). This CDR3 region has 15 residues. The CDR3 here is CSATLGGSPYNEQFF. In nucleotides, the CDR3 is TGCAGTGCTACCTTAGGGGGCTCGCCCTACAATGAGCAGTTCTTC.